The 14 T cell receptor beta chains reported below all come from one sample, sequenced in a study of T cells expressing NK-cell markers. TCRdb reprocessed the 5' RACE reads, with one entry per CDR3 protein and no DNA. This sample's table has hundreds of thousands of distinct CDR3 sequences. The sample consisted of blood T cells: a sorted CD56 or NKG2C T cell subset, CD4+ or CD8+ T cells, or bulk PBMC T cells (not recorded which). The receptors here all came from a woman between 18 and 70 years old in good health.

V and J are TRBV10-3 and TRBJ2-1; TCRdb's D gene call, TRBD2, goes unchecked for lack of DNA. The CDR3 loop spans 17 amino acids. CDR1 is ENHRY and CDR2 is SYGVKD in the germline V gene. CDR3 amino acids: CAISVPTQGPVEGEQFF.

CDR3 in amino acids: CASSLFPGYTGELFF. The V call is TRBV5-1, the J call TRBJ2-2; TCRdb's D gene call, TRBD1, goes unchecked for lack of DNA. Germline CDR1 is SGHRS and CDR2 is YFSETQ. This CDR3 comprises 15 residues.

J is TRBJ1-4 and V is TRBV5-4; TCRdb calls TRBD1, which cannot be checked without DNA. The CDR3 has 14 residues. Germline CDR1 reads SGHNT; CDR2 reads YYREEE (reference sequence). The chain's CDR3 is CASSRDRADEKLFF.

The chain couples TRBV6-2 or TRBV6-3 to TRBJ2-2. Per the germline V gene, CDR1 is MNHEY and CDR2 is SVGEGT. CDR3 size: 14 residues. CDR3 protein: CASSYARNTGELFF.

The chain joins TRBV20-1 to TRBJ2-7; there is no DNA to check the TCRdb D call of TRBD2. In germline, CDR1 is DFQATT, CDR2 SNEGSKA (reference sequence). The CDR3 is 13 residues long. CDR3 sequence reads: CSAALGRNSEQYF.

This chain uses TRBV6-1 with TRBJ2-7; TCRdb designates TRBD1, a call that cannot be tested without DNA. The V gene's germline CDR1 is MNHNS and CDR2 SASEGT. The CDR3 has 14 amino acids. The CDR3 is CASSLTGNHYEQYF.

The chain joins TRBV7-3 to TRBJ1-1. The CDR3 spans 15 residues. In germline, CDR1 is SGHTA, CDR2 FQGTGA. CDR3 protein: CASSLGEGLGTEAFF.

V and J are TRBV12-3 or TRBV12-4 and TRBJ2-1; absent DNA, TCRdb's TRBD1 call cannot be checked. The CDR3 has 12 residues. The chain's CDR3 is CASSRQGNEQFF.

The CDR3 here is CASSLGSLGLETQYF. J is TRBJ2-5 and V is TRBV12-3 or TRBV12-4; TCRdb's assignment of TRBD2 cannot be checked, as there is no DNA. CDR3 length: 15 residues.

The rearrangement links TRBV11-2 to TRBJ2-5; TCRdb calls TRBD1, which cannot be checked without DNA. Germline V gene lookup returns CDR1 SGHAT and CDR2 FQNNGV. The CDR3 length is 14 residues. CDR3 sequence: CASSLQGYQETQYF.

This sequence joins TRBV20-1 and TRBJ1-1; TCRdb designates TRBD1, a call that cannot be tested without DNA. This CDR3 is 16 amino acids long. CDR1 is DFQATT and CDR2 is SNEGSKA in the germline V gene (reference sequence). The CDR3 here is CSARDARGAMNTEAFF.

The V and J genes are TRBV20-1 and TRBJ1-5; TCRdb selects TRBD1, and the lack of DNA leaves this call unchecked. The germline V gene encodes CDR1 DFQATT and CDR2 SNEGSKA (reference sequence). The CDR3 extends over 15 amino acids. This CDR3 reads CSARSAGTLNQPQHF.

V usage is TRBV6-4 and J usage is TRBJ2-1; there is no DNA to check the TCRdb D call of TRBD1. Germline CDR1 is MRHNA and CDR2 is SNTAGT. The CDR3 contains 16 residues. CDR3: CASSEGLGTGGYEQFF.

J is TRBJ2-3 and V is TRBV10-3; TCRdb's assignment of TRBD2 cannot be checked, as there is no DNA. Germline V CDR1 and CDR2: ENHRY, SYGVKD. The CDR3 sequence is 15 residues long. The CDR3 loop is CAISDLAGSTDTQYF.